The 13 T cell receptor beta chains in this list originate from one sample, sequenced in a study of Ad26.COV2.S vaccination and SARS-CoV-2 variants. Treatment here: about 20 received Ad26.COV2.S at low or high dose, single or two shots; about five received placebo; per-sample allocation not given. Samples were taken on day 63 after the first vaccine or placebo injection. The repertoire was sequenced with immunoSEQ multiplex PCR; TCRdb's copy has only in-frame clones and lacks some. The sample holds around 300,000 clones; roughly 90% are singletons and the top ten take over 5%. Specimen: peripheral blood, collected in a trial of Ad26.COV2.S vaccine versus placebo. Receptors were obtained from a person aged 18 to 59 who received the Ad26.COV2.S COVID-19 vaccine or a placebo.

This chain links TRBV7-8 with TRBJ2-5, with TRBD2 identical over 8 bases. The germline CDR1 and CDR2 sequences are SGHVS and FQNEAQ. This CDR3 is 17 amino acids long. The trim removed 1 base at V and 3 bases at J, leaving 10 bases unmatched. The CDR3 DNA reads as TGTGCCAGCAGCTTAGATCACGGGGGGGGGCCGAAAGAGACCCAGTACTTC. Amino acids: CASSLDHGGGPKETQYF.

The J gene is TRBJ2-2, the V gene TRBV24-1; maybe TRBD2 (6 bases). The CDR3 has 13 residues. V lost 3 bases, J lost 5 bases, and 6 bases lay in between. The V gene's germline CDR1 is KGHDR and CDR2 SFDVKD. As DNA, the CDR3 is TGTGCCACCAGTGATCGGGGGACCGGGGAGCTGTTTTTT. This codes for CATSDRGTGELFF.

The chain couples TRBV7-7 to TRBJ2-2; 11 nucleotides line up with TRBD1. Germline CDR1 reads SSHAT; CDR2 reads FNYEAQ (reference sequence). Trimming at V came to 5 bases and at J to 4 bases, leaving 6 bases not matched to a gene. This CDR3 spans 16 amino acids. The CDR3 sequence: CASSLRTGGLTGELFF. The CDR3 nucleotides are TGTGCCAGCAGCCTCCGGACAGGGGGCCTCACCGGGGAGCTGTTTTTT.

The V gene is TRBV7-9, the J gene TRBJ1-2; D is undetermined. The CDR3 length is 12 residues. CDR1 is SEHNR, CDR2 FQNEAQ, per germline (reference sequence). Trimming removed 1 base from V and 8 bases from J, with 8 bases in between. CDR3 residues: CASSLGWGGYTF. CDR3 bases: TGTGCCAGCAGCTTAGGTTGGGGAGGCTACACCTTC.

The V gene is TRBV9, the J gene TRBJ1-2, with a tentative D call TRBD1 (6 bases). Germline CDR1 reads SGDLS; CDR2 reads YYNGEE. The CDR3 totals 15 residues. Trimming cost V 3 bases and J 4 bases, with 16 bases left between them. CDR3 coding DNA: TGTGCCAGCAGCGCCGGGGACACTTACCTCTATGGCTACACCTTC. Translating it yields CASSAGDTYLYGYTF.

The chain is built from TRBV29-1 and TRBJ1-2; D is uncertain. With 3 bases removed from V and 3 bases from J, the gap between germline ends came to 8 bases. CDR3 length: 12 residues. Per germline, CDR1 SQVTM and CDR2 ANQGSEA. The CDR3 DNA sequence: TGCAGCGTTGACAAGAACGACTATGGCTACACCTTC. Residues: CSVDKNDYGYTF.

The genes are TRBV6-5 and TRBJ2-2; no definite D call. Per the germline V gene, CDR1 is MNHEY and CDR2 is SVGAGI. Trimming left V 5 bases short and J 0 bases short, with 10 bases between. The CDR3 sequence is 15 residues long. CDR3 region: CASSLPGPNTGELFF. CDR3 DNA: TGTGCCAGCAGTCTACCCGGGCCGAACACCGGGGAGCTGTTTTTT.

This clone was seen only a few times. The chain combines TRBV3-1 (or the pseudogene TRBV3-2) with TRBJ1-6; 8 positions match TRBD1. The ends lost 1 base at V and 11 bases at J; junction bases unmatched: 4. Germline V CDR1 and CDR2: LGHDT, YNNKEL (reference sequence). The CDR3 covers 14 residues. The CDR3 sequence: CASSQGTGKTPLHF. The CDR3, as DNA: TGTGCCAGCAGCCAAGGGACAGGGAAGACACCCCTCCACTTT.

The CDR3 loop is CASSLSLGSYGYTF. The CDR3 DNA sequence: TGTGCCAGCAGTTTATCTCTCGGGAGCTATGGCTACACCTTC. V gene TRBV27 combines with J gene TRBJ1-2; no firm D call. Trimming removed 0 bases from V and 4 bases from J, with 9 bases in between. Germline assignment: CDR1 MNHEY and CDR2 SMNVEV (reference sequence). The CDR3 is 14 amino acids.

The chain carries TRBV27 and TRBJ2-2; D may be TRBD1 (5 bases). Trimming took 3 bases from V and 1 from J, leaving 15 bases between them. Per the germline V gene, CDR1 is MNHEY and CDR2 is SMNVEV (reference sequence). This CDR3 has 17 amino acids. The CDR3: CASSFDTGARNTGELFF. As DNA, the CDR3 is TGTGCCAGCAGTTTCGATACAGGCGCCAGGAACACCGGGGAGCTGTTTTTT.

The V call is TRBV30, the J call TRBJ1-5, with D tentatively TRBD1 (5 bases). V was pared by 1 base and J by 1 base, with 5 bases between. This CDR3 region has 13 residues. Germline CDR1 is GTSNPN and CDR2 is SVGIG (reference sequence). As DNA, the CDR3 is TGTGCCTGGAGTGGGGGCAGCAATCAGCCCCAGCATTTT. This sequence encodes CAWSGGSNQPQHF.

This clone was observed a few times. CDR3 DNA sequence: TGTGCCAGTAGTATGGGACAGGGCTACACTGAAGCTTTCTTT. Translation gives CASSMGQGYTEAFF. J is TRBJ1-1 and V is TRBV19; 9 nucleotides line up with TRBD1. V shed 3 bases and J 3 bases; nucleotides not matched to a gene: 2. Per germline, CDR1 LNHDA and CDR2 SQIVND (reference sequence). The CDR3 has 14 residues.

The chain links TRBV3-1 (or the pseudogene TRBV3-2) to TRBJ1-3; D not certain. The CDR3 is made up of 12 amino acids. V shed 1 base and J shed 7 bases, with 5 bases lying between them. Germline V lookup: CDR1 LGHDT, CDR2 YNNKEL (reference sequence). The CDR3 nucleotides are TGTGCCAGCAGCCAAGGAGAGAACACCATATATTTT. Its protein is CASSQGENTIYF.